This T cell receptor (beta chain) was sequenced in a study of blood T cell repertoires in COVID-19 (TCRdb year 2020). Regarding the study in general: Collaborator samples came from the United States, Italy and Spain and covered acute and convalescent phases of COVID-19. The material from the prospective study consisted of cDNA or gDNA derived from T cells, B-cell-depleted T cells, or PBMCs. A freely available public database, intended as a resource for researchers studying the immune response to SARS-CoV-2, is where the repertoires were released. A de-identified subject ID, COVID-19 status, age in years and sex were almost always included in the sample metadata. Subjects who had been exposed to COVID-19, were actively infected with it, or had recovered from it provided the deeply sampled blood TCRbeta repertoires that made up the dataset. HLA class I and class II types, where available, came from metadata supplied by the sample provider rather than from assay-based typing. The samples were drawn from two sources: the first 160 participants of the ongoing ImmuneRACE study, and 1,254 subjects contributed by 6 global collaborators. Broader findings and caveats from the paper: The quantity of clinical and demographic metadata differed by source and by participant and was supplied without curation.

Whole blood was collected in K2EDTA tubes by collaborating institutions according to the institutions' own protocols. For TCRbeta analysis, collaborators shipped samples in one of three forms: frozen whole blood, isolated PBMCs, or DNA extracted from either of those sample types. As for this clone: Its antigen is currently not known. Qualities for individual bases were not recorded, and no much larger clone is one base off.

Per the germline V gene, SQVTM is the CDR1 and ANQGSEA is the CDR2. V has 6 bases trimmed and J has 6 bases trimmed; junction bases matching no gene number 7. The CDR3 starts with the cysteine, ends with the phenylalanine, and has 13 residues. The kept DNA is CDR3 alone, 39 bases in frame from the first base. TCRbeta CDR3 regions were amplified from genomic DNA using the immunoSEQ Assay, a bias-controlled multiplex PCR. As for how the authors treated the data: Nucleated cell counts per sample were estimated from amplification of reference gene primers within the assay. To quantify the absolute abundance of each unique TCRbeta CDR3 rearrangement, sequence reads were collapsed and filtered. Productive Simpson clonality was computed per sample as the square root of Simpson's diversity index over productive rearrangements. In its TCRdb copy, this immuneACCESS table keeps in-frame sequences only and misses some clones. Where compared with another copy, unresolved V genes explain less than half of these, and the others have no known cause. D and trimming come from the DNA, and the V and J calls and clone size come from that table. The sample table holds 90,000 to 140,000 clones, of which roughly 80% were seen once. The ten largest clones take up 15% of the sample.

The receptor's source is a woman aged 80 or older with acute or convalescent COVID-19. The sequencing input was peripheral blood. The V and J genes are TRBV29-1 and TRBJ2-3; 9 bases in the middle match TRBD2. The CDR3 protein: CSVSAGGRDTQYF. In nucleotides, the sequence is TGCAGCGTCTCTGCGGGAGGGAGGGATACGCAGTATTTT.